A selection of T cell receptor beta chains follows, all from one sample in a study of blood T cell repertoires in COVID-19. The data were produced by immunoSEQ multiplex PCR, yet TCRdb's version contains in-frame clones alone and is incomplete. The data show approximately 280,000 clones, about 89% seen once. The sequenced material came from PBMCs or T cells enriched from blood (not recorded which). These receptors were collected from a woman between 18 and 29 years old who had recovered from COVID-19. CDR3s include the opening cysteine and the closing phenylalanine or tryptophan. The order of the fields is clone size, J gene, D gene, V gene, CDR3 protein, CDR3 DNA. D genes are given only for firm matches. A clone size is listed for some rows: how often the clone was seen (once, few, many), or a class if it is expanded.

- TRBJ2-5 TRBD2 TRBV30 CAWRSGTSGETQYF TGTGCCTGGAGATCGGGGACTAGTGGGGAGACCCAGTACTTC
once TRBJ1-2 - TRBV18 CASRGQIYGYTF TGTGCCAGCCGCGGACAAATCTATGGCTACACCTTC
few TRBJ1-6 - TRBV4-1 CASSQVGGSNSPLHF TGCGCCAGCAGCCAAGTCGGGGGGAGTAATTCACCCCTCCACTTT
- TRBJ2-7 - TRBV28 CASCYYGTYSYEQYF TGTGCCAGCTGCTACTACGGGACATACTCCTACGAGCAGTACTTC
- TRBJ1-4 TRBD1 TRBV9 CASSRTGTGGAKEKLFF TGTGCCAGCAGTCGTACCGGGACAGGGGGCGCAAAGGAAAAACTGTTTTTT
- TRBJ2-2 - TRBV4-1 CASSPGLLGLDGELFF TGCGCCAGCAGCCCAGGGTTGTTGGGGCTCGACGGGGAGCTGTTTTTT
- TRBJ2-1 - TRBV7-9 CASSLTGNPLWEQFF TGTGCCAGCAGTCTCACAGGGAATCCTTTGTGGGAGCAGTTCTTC
- TRBJ2-5 - TRBV3-1/TRBV3-2 CASSPGGTQYF TGTGCCAGCAGCCCCGGCGGGACCCAGTACTTC
- TRBJ1-2 TRBD1 TRBV7-8 CASSGRDRGLPGYTF TGTGCCAGCAGCGGCCGGGACAGGGGGCTTCCCGGCTACACCTTC
- TRBJ2-3 TRBD2 TRBV10-1 CASSEHWRETDTQYF TGCGCCAGCAGTGAGCATTGGCGGGAGACAGATACGCAGTATTTT
- TRBJ2-2 - TRBV19 CASSIQRNTGELFF TGTGCCAGTAGTATTCAGCGGAACACCGGGGAGCTGTTTTTT
- TRBJ2-2 TRBD2 TRBV7-6 CASSPGLANTGELFF TGTGCCAGCAGCCCGGGACTAGCGAACACCGGGGAGCTGTTTTTT
- TRBJ2-5 TRBD2 TRBV7-2 CASSSPRVAGNAETQYF TGTGCCAGCAGCTCGCCCCGAGTAGCGGGGAACGCGGAGACCCAGTACTTC
- TRBJ2-1 - TRBV5-6 CASSSNGGSRDNEQFF TGTGCCAGCAGCTCTAACGGGGGAAGCCGGGACAATGAGCAGTTCTTC
- TRBJ1-1 - TRBV29-1 CSEIQGYMNTEAFF TGCAGCGAAATACAGGGTTACATGAACACTGAAGCTTTCTTT
- TRBJ1-2 TRBD1 TRBV5-1 CASSLEGQGSYGYTF TGCGCCAGCAGCTTGGAGGGACAGGGAAGCTATGGCTACACCTTC
- TRBJ2-5 - TRBV11-2 CASSFQTQETQYF TGTGCCAGCAGCTTCCAAACACAAGAGACCCAGTACTTC
- TRBJ2-7 - TRBV4-2 CASSQDPGSYEQYF TGTGCCAGCAGCCAAGATCCCGGGTCGTACGAGCAGTACTTC
- TRBJ2-1 - TRBV6-1 CASSADRVLAGLSYNEQFF TGTGCCAGCAGTGCCGACAGGGTATTGGCGGGGCTCTCCTACAATGAGCAGTTCTTC
- TRBJ1-1 TRBD1 TRBV27 CASSGTGVNTEAFF TGTGCCAGCAGTGGGACAGGGGTAAACACTGAAGCTTTCTTT
few TRBJ2-5 TRBD1 TRBV9 CASSPPPGQVKETQYF TGTGCCAGCAGCCCACCTCCGGGACAGGTTAAAGAGACCCAGTACTTC
- TRBJ1-4 - TRBV11-2 CASSLSRSGEKLFF TGTGCCAGCAGCCTAAGTAGGTCCGGGGAAAAACTGTTTTTT
- TRBJ2-2 - TRBV9 CASSPLLPGELFF TGTGCCAGCAGCCCCCTTCTCCCCGGGGAGCTGTTTTTT
- TRBJ1-1 - TRBV29-1 CSVKQGSNTEAFF TGCAGCGTTAAACAGGGATCTAACACTGAAGCTTTCTTT
- TRBJ2-3 - TRBV5-1 CASSYPNSGGTDTQYF TGCGCCAGCAGCTACCCGAATAGCGGAGGCACAGATACGCAGTATTTT
few TRBJ1-2 - TRBV2 CASSENGYGYTF TGTGCCAGCAGTGAAAACGGCTATGGCTACACCTTC
- TRBJ2-5 - TRBV7-9 CASSLGTRAETQYF TGTGCCAGCAGCTTAGGAACTAGGGCAGAGACCCAGTACTTC
- TRBJ1-1 - TRBV7-8 CASSNSQGTEAFF TGTGCCAGCAGCAATTCTCAGGGGACTGAAGCTTTCTTT
- TRBJ2-3 TRBD2 TRBV19 CASTRNSGGTTDTQYF TGTGCCAGTACCAGGAATAGCGGGGGTACCACAGATACGCAGTATTTT
- TRBJ1-2 TRBD1 TRBV11-3 CASSFGTGDGYTF TGTGCCAGCAGCTTCGGGACAGGGGATGGCTACACCTTC
- TRBJ2-7 TRBD2 TRBV28 CASSYPWAIAGSYEQYF TGTGCCAGCAGTTACCCCTGGGCGATAGCGGGCTCCTACGAGCAGTACTTC
once TRBJ2-7 - TRBV27 CASSLWGEGVEQYF TGTGCCAGCAGTTTATGGGGCGAGGGGGTGGAGCAGTACTTC
- TRBJ1-2 - TRBV18 CASSPLNRVELAYGYTF TGTGCCAGCTCACCGCTGAACAGGGTGGAACTCGCCTATGGCTACACCTTC
- TRBJ1-5 - TRBV21-1 CASSEDQGAPYSNQPQHF TGTGCCAGCAGTGAAGATCAGGGGGCCCCCTATAGCAATCAGCCCCAGCATTTT
- TRBJ2-1 TRBD2 TRBV7-9 CASSFSGGYYNEQFF TGTGCCAGCAGCTTTAGCGGGGGATATTACAATGAGCAGTTCTTC
- TRBJ1-4 - TRBV30 CAWSARQNEKLFF TGTGCCTGGAGTGCTAGACAGAATGAAAAACTGTTTTTT
- TRBJ2-5 - TRBV7-3 CASSLTGGSQETQYF TGTGCCAGCAGCTTAACAGGGGGATCCCAAGAGACCCAGTACTTC
- TRBJ1-5 - TRBV7-9 CASSLGGPPQPQHF TGTGCCAGCAGCTTAGGGGGGCCACCTCAGCCCCAGCATTTT
- TRBJ2-5 TRBD1 TRBV5-3 CANPPTDRGREETQYF TGTGCCAACCCCCCAACCGACAGGGGGCGGGAGGAGACCCAGTACTTC
- TRBJ2-1 TRBD2 TRBV30 CAWSVGLAVGDEQFF TGTGCCTGGAGTGTAGGCCTAGCGGTGGGAGACGAGCAGTTCTTC